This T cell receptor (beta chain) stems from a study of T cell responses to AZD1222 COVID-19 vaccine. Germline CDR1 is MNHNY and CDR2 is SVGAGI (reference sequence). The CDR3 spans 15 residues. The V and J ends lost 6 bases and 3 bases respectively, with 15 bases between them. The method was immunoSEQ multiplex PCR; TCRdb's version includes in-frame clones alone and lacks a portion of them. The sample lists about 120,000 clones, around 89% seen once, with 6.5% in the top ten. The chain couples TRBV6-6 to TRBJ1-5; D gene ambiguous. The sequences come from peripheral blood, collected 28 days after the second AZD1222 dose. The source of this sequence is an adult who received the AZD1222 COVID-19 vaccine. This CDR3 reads CASRRVTADNQPQHF. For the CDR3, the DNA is TGTGCCAGCAGACGGGTCACGGCCGACAATCAGCCCCAGCATTTT.